This passage covers 29 T cell receptor beta chains from one sample sequenced in a study of blood T cell repertoires in COVID-19. TCRdb's copy holds only in-frame clones and misses some; the assay was immunoSEQ multiplex PCR. Of about 140,000 clones in the sample, 84% were seen once. Sequencing was done on a sample of PBMCs or T cells enriched from blood (not recorded which). These receptor sequences come from a woman in her 50s with acute COVID-19.

V usage is TRBV6-5 and J usage is TRBJ1-6; 7 bases map to TRBD1. Germline lookup yields CDR1 MNHEY and CDR2 SVGAGI. V dropped 6 bases and J dropped 8; count of bases not matched to a gene: 7. The length of the CDR3 is 14 residues. Here the CDR3 reads CASRRDSGDSPLHF. CDR3 nucleotide sequence: TGTGCCAGCAGAAGGGACAGTGGCGATTCACCCCTCCACTTT.

This clone has just a few counts. CDR3 coding DNA: TGTGCCAGCAGCCCGCAGGGGGGTAGCGCCTACGAGCAGTACTTC. Its protein product is CASSPQGGSAYEQYF. This chain joins TRBV7-6 and TRBJ2-7; TRBD1 might be the D (7 bases). Germline assignment: CDR1 SGHVS and CDR2 FNYEAQ. This CDR3 is 15 amino acids long. Trimming took off 5 bases at V and 2 bases at J, with 16 bases between the two ends.

The genes are TRBV5-6 and TRBJ2-7; 11 nucleotides match TRBD2. CDR3 length equals 16 residues. CDR1 and CDR2 (germline): SGHDT, YYEEEE. V was pared by 3 bases and J by 1 base, with 6 bases of the junction left unmatched. CDR3 bases: TGTGCCAGCAGCTATAATAGCGGGAGGGCTTCCTACGAGCAGTACTTC. Its translation is CASSYNSGRASYEQYF.

This rearrangement joins TRBV19 to TRBJ1-2, with D perhaps matching TRBD1 (6 bases). CDR3 length equals 16 residues. Trimming left V 2 bases short and J 4 bases short, with 17 bases between. From germline, CDR1 is LNHDA and CDR2 SQIVND (reference sequence). CDR3 residues: CASSILPGAIIYGYTF. The CDR3 nucleotides read TGTGCCAGTAGTATATTACCAGGGGCCATTATCTATGGCTACACCTTC.

The chain links TRBV7-2 to TRBJ2-7; 10 bases map to TRBD2. CDR3 length equals 15 residues. Trimming removed 2 bases from V and 6 bases from J; junction bases left unmatched: 7. CDR1 and CDR2 from the germline V gene are SGHTA and FQGNSA. The CDR3: CASSLTPLAGVEQYF. CDR3 nucleotide sequence: TGTGCCAGCAGCTTAACCCCTCTAGCGGGAGTCGAGCAGTACTTC.

V usage is TRBV9 and J usage is TRBJ1-2, with 9 bases that match TRBD1. Unmatched junction bases numbered 6, after V lost 0 bases and J lost 9 bases. Germline V CDR1 and CDR2: SGDLS, YYNGEE. The CDR3 consists of 14 residues. The CDR3 nucleotides are TGTGCCAGCAGCGTAGTGCCGGGACAGGGTAGCTACACCTTC. Amino acid sequence: CASSVVPGQGSYTF.

This clone was observed a handful of times. The V gene is TRBV6-5, the J gene TRBJ2-7; tentative D call: TRBD1 (6 bases). Trimming took 6 bases from V and 4 from J, leaving 10 bases between them. CDR3 length equals 12 residues. From germline, CDR1 is MNHEY and CDR2 SVGAGI. CDR3 nucleotide sequence: TGTGCCAGCAGGAACAGGGCGTACGAGCAGTACTTC. Encoded protein: CASRNRAYEQYF.

The rearrangement links TRBV5-1 to TRBJ1-1; 7 nucleotides match TRBD1. Germline-derived CDR1 and CDR2 are SGHRS and YFSETQ. This CDR3 has 11 residues. The trim removed 9 bases at V and 4 bases at J, leaving 3 bases unmatched. The CDR3 loop is CATPGGTEAFF. Written as DNA, the CDR3 is TGCGCCACCCCAGGGGGCACTGAAGCTTTCTTT.

This chain joins TRBV2 and TRBJ2-4; D is unresolved. This CDR3 is 14 amino acids long. Trimming took 6 bases from V and 1 from J, leaving 10 bases between them. Germline V gene lookup returns CDR1 SNHLY and CDR2 FYNNEI. CDR3 amino acids: CASRHGFAKNIQYF. The CDR3 region has the DNA TGTGCCAGCAGGCACGGTTTCGCCAAAAACATTCAGTACTTC.

The chain employs TRBV2 and TRBJ1-6, with 9 positions matching TRBD1. Germline V gene data show CDR1 as SNHLY and CDR2 as FYNNEI. Germline trimming cut 10 bases from V and 8 bases from J; bases unmatched to any gene: 6. The CDR3 consists of 13 residues. The CDR3 bases are TGTGCCACGGGGACAGGGTTATATTCACCCCTCCACTTT. Its translation is CATGTGLYSPLHF. Combining the CDR3 with reference TRBV2 and TRBJ1-6 gives the whole variable domain EPEVTQTPSHQVTQMGQEVILRCVPISNHLYFYWYRQILGQKVEFLVSFYNNEISEKSEIFDDQFSVERPDGSNFTLKIRSTKLEDSAMYFCATGTGLYSPLHFGNGTRLTVT.

The gene calls are TRBV30 and TRBJ2-4; tentatively, D is TRBD2 (6 bases). CDR1 is GTSNPN, CDR2 SVGIG, per germline (reference sequence). The CDR3 covers 14 residues. V was clipped by 2 bases and J by 7 bases, with 15 bases between them. In DNA, the CDR3 is TGTGCCTGGAGTAACGGGAGAGGAGGGAACATTCAGTACTTC. Translation gives CAWSNGRGGNIQYF.

The chain links TRBV2 to TRBJ2-2, with TRBD2 matching 10 bases. V trimming: 7 bases; J trimming: 3 bases; junction bases outside the gene matches: 8. This CDR3 region has 16 residues. CDR1 is SNHLY, CDR2 FYNNEI, per germline. The CDR3 loop reads CASTREAGGDTGELFF. The DNA for the CDR3 is TGTGCCAGCACCAGGGAAGCGGGAGGGGACACCGGGGAGCTGTTTTTT.

The chain recombines TRBV9 with TRBJ1-1; D is perhaps TRBD1 (6 bases). The ends were cut back, 3 bases at V and 8 bases at J, with 14 bases in the middle. The CDR3 consists of 13 residues. Germline values: CDR1 SGDLS, CDR2 YYNGEE. CDR3 loop: CASSAGTGTEAFF. The CDR3, as DNA: TGTGCCAGCAGCGCCGGGACCGGGACAGAAGCTTTCTTT.

V and J are TRBV28 and TRBJ2-1; tentatively, D is TRBD2 (6 bases). CDR3 length: 14 residues. Per germline, CDR1 MDHEN and CDR2 SYDVKM. Trimming removed 1 base from V and 8 bases from J, with 12 bases in between. The CDR3 DNA sequence: TGTGCCAGCAGTTTATCTGGCGGGGTCGATGAGCAGTTCTTC. Residues: CASSLSGGVDEQFF.

This chain joins TRBV16 and TRBJ2-5; perhaps TRBD2 as D (5 bases). This CDR3 is 15 amino acids long. The germline V and J ends were trimmed by 0 bases and 7 bases, with 15 bases remaining between them. CDR1 is KGHSY and CDR2 is FQNENV in the germline V gene. CDR3 loop: CASSQSSTAGGTQYF. The CDR3 region has the DNA TGTGCCAGCAGCCAATCGTCGACGGCCGGAGGGACCCAGTACTTC.

The rearrangement joins TRBV4-1 to TRBJ2-3; maybe TRBD2 (6 bases). The V end was cut by 0 bases, the J end by 4 bases, with 14 bases between. The CDR3 length is 16 residues. CDR1 is MGHRA and CDR2 is YSYEKL in the germline V gene. This chain's CDR3 is CASSQEPSASPDTQYF. CDR3 coding DNA: TGCGCCAGCAGCCAAGAGCCTAGCGCTAGCCCAGATACGCAGTATTTT.

V gene TRBV2 combines with J gene TRBJ2-1; possible D gene TRBD2, 7 bases. Trimming took 6 bases from V and 10 from J, leaving 16 bases between them. Germline CDR1 SNHLY, CDR2 FYNNEI. This CDR3 contains 13 residues. CDR3 region: CASRGAGVGEQFF. The CDR3 bases are TGTGCCAGCAGGGGGGCGGGAGTCGGGGAGCAGTTCTTC.

The chain recombines TRBV7-9 with TRBJ1-1; a possible D gene is TRBD1 (6 bases). This CDR3 contains 13 residues. From germline, CDR1 is SEHNR and CDR2 FQNEAQ (reference sequence). The ends were cut back, 7 bases at V and 6 bases at J, with 15 bases in the middle. The CDR3 protein is CASIQFQGSEAFF. The CDR3 nucleotides read TGTGCCAGCATCCAATTTCAGGGGTCTGAAGCTTTCTTT.

This chain links TRBV4-1 with TRBJ1-4, with 7 bases matching TRBD1. V dropped 1 base and J dropped 11; count of bases not matched to a gene: 13. The CDR3 has 16 amino acids. Germline values: CDR1 MGHRA, CDR2 YSYEKL. The CDR3 sequence is CASSQGSGTADGKLFF. CDR3 coding DNA: TGCGCCAGCAGCCAAGGATCCGGGACAGCAGACGGGAAACTGTTTTTT.

The chain recombines TRBV4-2 with TRBJ2-2; the D gene is possibly TRBD2 (5 bases). Germline V gives CDR1 LGHNA, CDR2 YNFKEQ. This CDR3 is built from 15 residues. The ends were cut back, 3 bases at V and 4 bases at J, with 12 bases in the middle. The CDR3 here is CASSQERTFTGELFF. The CDR3 bases are TGTGCCAGCAGCCAGGAAAGGACTTTCACCGGGGAGCTGTTTTTT.

This chain connects TRBV25-1 to TRBJ1-3, with D possibly matching TRBD1 (5 bases). Germline-derived CDR1 and CDR2 are MGHDK and SYGVNS. Trimming left V 6 bases short and J 4 bases short, with 10 bases between. The CDR3 loop spans 13 amino acids. The DNA for the CDR3 is TGTGCCAGCAGCGGGGGTTGGGGAAACACCATATATTTT. This gives the protein CASSGGWGNTIYF.

The V and J genes are TRBV18 and TRBJ2-1; 7 nucleotides match TRBD2. Germline V gene data show CDR1 as KGHSH and CDR2 as LQKENI. The CDR3 runs to 15 residues. After removal of 5 bases from V and 5 bases from J, the junction contained 9 bases not matched to a gene. The DNA for the CDR3 is TGTGCCAGCTCAGCAGGTGTGGGAGGGAACAATGAGCAGTTCTTC. It codes for CASSAGVGGNNEQFF.

This sequence joins TRBV4-1 and TRBJ2-1, with 10 nucleotides matching TRBD2. Germline V CDR1 and CDR2: MGHRA, YSYEKL. J was trimmed by 7 bases and V by 0 bases; bases with no gene match: 9. The CDR3 runs 17 residues. CDR3 DNA sequence: TGCGCCAGCAGCCAAGAGGGGATAACTAGCGGGAAGAATGAGCAGTTCTTC. Its protein is CASSQEGITSGKNEQFF.

The rearrangement links TRBV9 to TRBJ1-1; D is perhaps TRBD1 (5 bases). The ends were cut back, 2 bases at V and 3 bases at J, with 14 bases in the middle. CDR1 is SGDLS and CDR2 is YYNGEE in the germline V gene. This CDR3 is built from 15 residues. The CDR3 DNA reads as TGTGCCAGCAGCGTTAGGGGAGGAGAGGACACTGAAGCTTTCTTT. Its translation: CASSVRGGEDTEAFF.

The chain is built from TRBV7-2 and TRBJ1-5, with TRBD1 identical over 9 bases. The germline gives CDR1 SGHTA, CDR2 FQGNSA. The CDR3 extends over 17 amino acids. J lost 0 bases, V lost 5 bases, and 8 bases had no gene match. For the CDR3, the DNA is TGTGCCAGCAGCCTAGACGGGACAGGGAATAGCAATCAGCCCCAGCATTTT. It encodes CASSLDGTGNSNQPQHF.

The J gene is TRBJ2-1, the V gene TRBV9; TRBD2 agrees at 7 bases. CDR3 length equals 14 residues. V gave up 4 bases and J gave up 4 bases; unmatched junction bases: 5. Germline lookup yields CDR1 SGDLS and CDR2 YYNGEE. CDR3 region: CASSPWREYNEQFF. As DNA, the CDR3 is TGTGCCAGCAGCCCATGGCGGGAGTACAATGAGCAGTTCTTC.

J is TRBJ2-1 and V is TRBV18; 7 nucleotides align to TRBD1. Germline assignment: CDR1 KGHSH and CDR2 LQKENI. Trimming took 5 bases from V and 5 from J; bases not matched to a gene: 6. This CDR3 spans 14 amino acids. This CDR3 is CASSGGQVNNEQFF. Here the CDR3 DNA reads TGTGCCAGCTCAGGTGGACAGGTTAACAATGAGCAGTTCTTC.

V gene TRBV9 combines with J gene TRBJ1-2; TRBD1 matches 7 bases. The V gene's germline CDR1 is SGDLS and CDR2 YYNGEE. The CDR3 has 14 residues. Trimming cost V 0 bases and J 6 bases; bases outside gene matches: 5. CDR3 sequence: CASSVEQGSHGYTF. CDR3 nucleotides: TGTGCCAGCAGCGTAGAACAGGGGAGCCATGGCTACACCTTC.

The chain employs TRBV7-9 and TRBJ1-1; possibly TRBD1 for D (6 bases). Trimming took 5 bases from V and 2 from J, leaving 12 bases between them. This CDR3 has 14 residues. From germline, CDR1 is SEHNR and CDR2 FQNEAQ (reference sequence). The CDR3 region is CASSLSGANTEAFF. The CDR3, as DNA: TGTGCCAGCAGCCTCTCAGGGGCCAACACTGAAGCTTTCTTT.